Listed below are T cell receptor beta chains from one sample, sequenced in a study of T cell responses to AZD1222 COVID-19 vaccine. Repertoires were generated with immunoSEQ multiplex PCR, while TCRdb's copy carries only in-frame clones and drops some. The top ten hold 2% to 2.5% of the sample, which has 120,000 or so clones, 80% to 95% seen once. The sample in question was peripheral blood, obtained 28 days after the second AZD1222 dose. The origin of the receptors is an adult who received the AZD1222 COVID-19 vaccine. The CDR3 runs from the conserved cysteine through the conserved F or W. The D gene is left open where the match is weak. Some rows have no size entry. The others give once, few or many, or a class for an expanded clone.

TRBV28	-	TRBJ2-3	-	TGTGCCAGCAGTCTAAAAGGGACTCCGCTGGATACGCAGTATTTT	CASSLKGTPLDTQYF
TRBV10-3	-	TRBJ1-2	-	TGTGCCATCAGTGAGTCTCCGGAGGACGGCTACACCTTC	CAISESPEDGYTF
TRBV16	-	TRBJ1-5	-	TGTGCCAGCAGCCAATCAGCTCGTCAGCCCCAGCATTTT	CASSQSARQPQHF
TRBV7-9	-	TRBJ2-5	TRBD1	TGTGCCAGCAGCTCAGGGGGTCTGAGGAAAGAGACCCAGTACTTC	CASSSGGLRKETQYF
TRBV5-1	-	TRBJ1-3	-	TGCGCCAGCAGCTTGGGCCGGGAGCGTAACACCATATATTTT	CASSLGRERNTIYF
TRBV5-1	-	TRBJ2-3	-	TGCGCCAGCAGCTTGGCCTTAAACACAGATACGCAGTATTTT	CASSLALNTDTQYF
TRBV18	-	TRBJ2-3	TRBD2	TGTGCCAGCTCACCGAGGGCGGGGGGGCCAGATACGCAGTATTTT	CASSPRAGGPDTQYF
TRBV2	-	TRBJ2-3	-	TGTGCCAGCAATTTGGACGGCCGCACAGATACGCAGTATTTT	CASNLDGRTDTQYF
TRBV13	-	TRBJ2-7	TRBD2	TGTGCCAGCAGCCCCCCTAGCGGGGGGGCCCTCCACGAGCAGTACTTC	CASSPPSGGALHEQYF
TRBV6-5	-	TRBJ1-6	TRBD1	TGTGCCAGCAGTTACACAGGGGCCCTCTATAATTCACCCCTCCACTTT	CASSYTGALYNSPLHF
TRBV15	once	TRBJ1-2	TRBD1	TGTGCCACCAGCAAAACAGGGGATCTGAGCTATGGCTACACCTTC	CATSKTGDLSYGYTF
TRBV5-1	once	TRBJ2-1	TRBD2	TGCGCCAGCAAGGAGACTAGCGGGGCGTACAATGAGCAGTTCTTC	CASKETSGAYNEQFF
TRBV4-1	-	TRBJ2-1	-	TGCGCCAGCAGCCCTCTAGGGGCTCCGAGCTCCTACAATGAGCAGTTCTTC	CASSPLGAPSSYNEQFF
TRBV6-2/TRBV6-3	once	TRBJ1-1	-	TGTGCCAGCAGTTACAGGGGTCGGGCTGAAGCTTTCTTT	CASSYRGRAEAFF
TRBV7-9	-	TRBJ1-6	-	TGTGCCAGCAGGGCAGACAGTAATAATTCACCCCTCCACTTT	CASRADSNNSPLHF
TRBV28	-	TRBJ2-7	-	TGTGCCAGCAGTTTTCTGGAGTACGAGCAGTACTTC	CASSFLEYEQYF
TRBV27	once	TRBJ2-5	TRBD2	TGTGCCAGCAGTCCAGGACTAGCGGGCGAACTGGTAGAGACCCAGTACTTC	CASSPGLAGELVETQYF
TRBV9	-	TRBJ1-2	-	TGTGCCAGCAGCGTAGGGCCGAGACAGAGCACCCAAAACTATGGCTACACCTTC	CASSVGPRQSTQNYGYTF
TRBV18	-	TRBJ2-7	TRBD1	TGTGCCAGCTCACCGGCGAGGGACAGATTGTACGAGCAGTACTTC	CASSPARDRLYEQYF
TRBV29-1	-	TRBJ2-5	-	TGCAGTGTAGGGGTAGGGGTAGAGACCCAGTACTTC	CSVGVGVETQYF
TRBV7-2	once	TRBJ1-4	-	TGTGCCAGCAGCTTAGTACACCCGAATGAAAAACTGTTTTTT	CASSLVHPNEKLFF
TRBV12-5	-	TRBJ1-2	TRBD1	TGTGCTAGTGGCCTACAGGGGTATGATGGCTACACCTTC	CASGLQGYDGYTF
TRBV19	-	TRBJ1-2	-	TGTGCCAGTACCCCGAGGGGACGGAACTATGGCTACACCTTC	CASTPRGRNYGYTF
TRBV5-1	-	TRBJ2-3	-	TGCGCCAGCAGCTTGGTCCCAGGGGGCACAGATACGCAGTATTTT	CASSLVPGGTDTQYF
TRBV7-9	-	TRBJ1-5	-	TGTGCCAGCAGTTCTCAGGTGCAGGGTCAGCCCCAGCATTTT	CASSSQVQGQPQHF
TRBV19	-	TRBJ1-4	-	TGTGCCAGTATAGGAGGGGTTAATGAAAAACTGTTTTTT	CASIGGVNEKLFF
TRBV7-9	-	TRBJ1-4	-	TGTGCCAGCAGCACCGCCCAGGAAGAGGAAAAACTGTTTTTT	CASSTAQEEEKLFF
TRBV5-1	-	TRBJ2-7	TRBD1	TGCGCCAGCAGCTTGATTCCACGGACAGGGGACTACGAGCAGTACTTC	CASSLIPRTGDYEQYF
TRBV2	once	TRBJ1-2	-	TGTGCCAGCAGTGCTAAGGTCGGACGCCTAATTAACTATGGCTACACCTTC	CASSAKVGRLINYGYTF
TRBV23-1	-	TRBJ2-1	-	TGCGCCAGCAGTCAATCTAGGGCTGGCGGGCAGGCCTACAATGAGCAGTTCTTC	CASSQSRAGGQAYNEQFF
TRBV10-3	-	TRBJ1-2	TRBD1	TGTGCCATCACCGCGACAGGGTGGGGTGGCTACACCTTC	CAITATGWGGYTF
TRBV5-6	-	TRBJ2-5	TRBD1	TGTGCCAGCAGCTCGGGGACAGGGGGCAAGGGAGAGACCCAGTACTTC	CASSSGTGGKGETQYF
TRBV24-1	-	TRBJ2-1	TRBD2	TGTGCCACCAGTGACACCAGGACTAGCGGGGGGGGTTACAATGAGCAGTTCTTC	CATSDTRTSGGGYNEQFF
TRBV5-4	-	TRBJ1-4	-	TGTGCCAGCAGCTTCTACACTACTAATGAAAAACTGTTTTTT	CASSFYTTNEKLFF
TRBV29-1	-	TRBJ2-1	TRBD1	TGCAGCCCGCAGGGAACAGGGGGCTTATTTCAGGAGCAGTTCTTC	CSPQGTGGLFQEQFF
TRBV7-2	-	TRBJ2-7	TRBD2	TGTGCCAGCAGCGGGACTAGCGGGGGTCTGCTCTCCTACGAGCAGTACTTC	CASSGTSGGLLSYEQYF
TRBV10-3	once	TRBJ2-5	-	TGTGCCATCAGTGAAAGCCGGGGTGGCCAAGAGACCCAGTACTTC	CAISESRGGQETQYF
TRBV6-5	-	TRBJ2-7	-	TGTGCCAGCCCCAGGGTTCCCTACGAGCAGTACTTC	CASPRVPYEQYF
TRBV5-1	once	TRBJ1-3	-	TGCGCCAGCAGCCTAGCTTCTTACTCTGGAAACACCATATATTTT	CASSLASYSGNTIYF
TRBV6-6	-	TRBJ2-7	-	TGTGCCAGCAGCTTAGAGGGGAACCTCTACGAGCAGTACTTC	CASSLEGNLYEQYF
TRBV28	-	TRBJ2-7	TRBD2	TGTGCCAGCAGTTTAGGGAGGGACTACGAGCAGTACTTC	CASSLGRDYEQYF
TRBV18	-	TRBJ2-7	-	TGTGCCAGCTCACCGTCATCCTACGAGCAGTACTTC	CASSPSSYEQYF
TRBV28	-	TRBJ2-3	TRBD2	TGTGCCAGCAGTCAAGATGGCGCTAGCGGAGATACGCAGTATTTT	CASSQDGASGDTQYF
TRBV5-1	-	TRBJ1-6	-	TGCGCCAGCAGGCCAGGGGAAGGGACCCTCCACTTT	CASRPGEGTLHF
TRBV5-1	-	TRBJ2-2	-	TGCGCCAGCAGCTTAGTCCAGGCCACCGGGGAGCTGTTTTTT	CASSLVQATGELFF
TRBV7-3	-	TRBJ1-1	-	TGTGCCAGCAGCCAGTACGGGGGAATCGGGGAAGCTTTCTTT	CASSQYGGIGEAFF
TRBV18	once	TRBJ1-3	-	TGTGCCAGCTCACCACAAAATGGGATCTCTGGAAACACCATATATTTT	CASSPQNGISGNTIYF
TRBV11-3	-	TRBJ2-2	TRBD2	TGTGCCAGCAGCTTAGGGCGTGGGCGGGGGACCGGGGAGCTGTTTTTT	CASSLGRGRGTGELFF
TRBV29-1	once	TRBJ2-5	-	TGCAGCGTTGAAGACCCCACAATCCAAGAGACCCAGTACTTC	CSVEDPTIQETQYF
TRBV27	-	TRBJ2-5	-	TGTGCCAGCAGTTTTAGGGCCCGGGGGCGGGAGGAGACCCAGTACTTC	CASSFRARGREETQYF
TRBV2	-	TRBJ1-1	-	TGTGCCAGCAGTGAAGAGGGCTCCCTCGCCCCCACTGAAGCTTTCTTT	CASSEEGSLAPTEAFF